What follows describes a single T cell receptor (beta chain). What it binds is not known. Whole blood that had not undergone T cell sorting provided the isolated total RNA. The sample originates from a study of monozygotic twins with inflammatory bowel disease. This CDR3 is built from 14 residues. Germline-derived CDR1 and CDR2 are LGHDT and YNNKEL (reference sequence). General study findings and limits: Telling different T cell subtypes apart from each other was not possible. IBD-affected twins scored below their healthy co-twins in TCRbeta diversity (inverse Simpson).

The UMIs carried a 6-nucleotide sample barcode, and they were added by template switching. One entry per CDR3 protein, without DNA, is what TCRdb gives after re-calling the 5' RACE reads. The repertoire table contains some 160,000 distinct CDR3 sequences. Sequenced sample: blood. The gene calls are TRBV3-1 and TRBJ2-2. The sequence was obtained from a human donor with ulcerative colitis or Crohn's disease, or a healthy co-twin of an affected twin (not recorded which). CDR3 region: CASSQDQLPGELFF.